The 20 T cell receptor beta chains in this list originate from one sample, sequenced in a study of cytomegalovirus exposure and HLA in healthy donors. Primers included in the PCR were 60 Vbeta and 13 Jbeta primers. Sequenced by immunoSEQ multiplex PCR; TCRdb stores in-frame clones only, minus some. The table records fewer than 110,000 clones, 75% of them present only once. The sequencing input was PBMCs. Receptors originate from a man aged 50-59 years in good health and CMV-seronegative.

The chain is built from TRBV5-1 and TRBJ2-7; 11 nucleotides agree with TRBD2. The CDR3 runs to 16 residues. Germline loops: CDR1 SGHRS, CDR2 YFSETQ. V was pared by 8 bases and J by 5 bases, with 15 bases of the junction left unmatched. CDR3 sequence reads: CASQATGTSGFHEQYF. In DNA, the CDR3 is TGCGCCAGTCAAGCAACCGGGACTAGCGGCTTCCACGAGCAGTACTTC. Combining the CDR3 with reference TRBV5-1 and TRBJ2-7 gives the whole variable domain KAGVTQTPRYLIKTRGQQVTLSCSPISGHRSVSWYQQTPGQGLQFLFEYFSETQRNKGNFPGRFSGRQFSNSRSEMNVSTLELGDSALYLCASQATGTSGFHEQYFGPGTRLTVT.

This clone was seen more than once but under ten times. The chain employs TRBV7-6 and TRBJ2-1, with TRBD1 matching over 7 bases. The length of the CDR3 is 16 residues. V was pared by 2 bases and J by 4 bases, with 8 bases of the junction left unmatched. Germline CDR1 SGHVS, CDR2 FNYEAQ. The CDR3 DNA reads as TGTGCCAGCAGCTTAACCGGGACAGCGATTTACAATGAGCAGTTCTTC. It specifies CASSLTGTAIYNEQFF.

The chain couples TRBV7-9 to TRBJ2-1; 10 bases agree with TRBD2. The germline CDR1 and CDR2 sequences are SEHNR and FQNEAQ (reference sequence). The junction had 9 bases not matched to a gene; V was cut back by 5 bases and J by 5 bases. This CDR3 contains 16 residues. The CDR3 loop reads CASSHPGLATNNEQFF. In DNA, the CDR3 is TGTGCCAGCAGCCACCCGGGACTAGCGACTAACAATGAGCAGTTCTTC.

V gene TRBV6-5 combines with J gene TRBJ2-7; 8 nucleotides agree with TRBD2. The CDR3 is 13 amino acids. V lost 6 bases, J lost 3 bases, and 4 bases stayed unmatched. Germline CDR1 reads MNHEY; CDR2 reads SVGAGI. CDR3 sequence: CASSQAGDYEQYF. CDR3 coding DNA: TGTGCCAGCAGCCAAGCGGGGGACTACGAGCAGTACTTC.

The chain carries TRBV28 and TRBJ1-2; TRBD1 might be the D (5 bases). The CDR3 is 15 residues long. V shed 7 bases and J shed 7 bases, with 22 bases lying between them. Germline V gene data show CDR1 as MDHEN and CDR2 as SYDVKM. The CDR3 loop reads CASKQGVGGSRGYTF. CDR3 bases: TGTGCCAGCAAGCAGGGAGTGGGAGGTTCGCGTGGCTACACCTTC.

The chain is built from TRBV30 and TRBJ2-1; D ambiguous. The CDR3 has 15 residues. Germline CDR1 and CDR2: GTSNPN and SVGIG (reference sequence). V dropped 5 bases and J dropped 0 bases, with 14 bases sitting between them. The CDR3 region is CAWRYSSSSYNEQFF. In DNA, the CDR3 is TGTGCCTGGCGTTACTCCTCTAGCTCCTACAATGAGCAGTTCTTC.

The CDR3 protein is CASSRLAGGYEQYF. The DNA of the CDR3 is TGTGCCAGCAGTCGACTAGCGGGGGGATACGAGCAGTACTTC. This sequence joins TRBV27 and TRBJ2-7, with 13 bases fitting TRBD2. Germline CDR1 reads MNHEY; CDR2 reads SMNVEV (reference sequence). The CDR3 has 14 amino acids. The V segment lost 5 bases and the J segment 4 bases; nucleotides outside the gene matches: 2.

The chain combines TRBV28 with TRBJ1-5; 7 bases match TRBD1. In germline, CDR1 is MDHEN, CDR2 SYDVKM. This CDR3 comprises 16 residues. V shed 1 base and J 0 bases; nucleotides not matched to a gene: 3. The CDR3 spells CASSLYRGASNQPQHF. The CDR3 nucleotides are TGTGCCAGCAGTTTATACAGGGGTGCTAGCAATCAGCCCCAGCATTTT.

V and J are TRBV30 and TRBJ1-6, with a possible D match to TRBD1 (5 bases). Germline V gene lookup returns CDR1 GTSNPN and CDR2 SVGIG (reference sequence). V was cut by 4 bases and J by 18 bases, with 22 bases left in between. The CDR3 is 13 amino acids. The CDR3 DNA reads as TGTGCCTGGACCCTATCCAGCGGGACTTCTCCCCACTTT. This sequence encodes CAWTLSSGTSPHF. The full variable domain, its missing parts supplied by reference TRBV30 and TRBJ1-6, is SQTIHQWPATLVQPVGSPLSLECTVEGTSNPNLYWYRQAAGRGLQLLFYSVGIGQISSEVPQNLSASRPQDRQFILSSKKLLLSDSGFYLCAWTLSSGTSPHFGNGTRLTVT.

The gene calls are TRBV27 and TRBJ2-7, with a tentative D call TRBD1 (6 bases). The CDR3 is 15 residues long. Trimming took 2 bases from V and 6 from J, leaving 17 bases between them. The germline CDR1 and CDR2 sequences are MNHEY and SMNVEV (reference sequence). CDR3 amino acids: CASSLTVGVGGEQYF. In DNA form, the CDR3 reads TGTGCCAGCAGTTTAACCGTCGGGGTAGGGGGCGAGCAGTACTTC.

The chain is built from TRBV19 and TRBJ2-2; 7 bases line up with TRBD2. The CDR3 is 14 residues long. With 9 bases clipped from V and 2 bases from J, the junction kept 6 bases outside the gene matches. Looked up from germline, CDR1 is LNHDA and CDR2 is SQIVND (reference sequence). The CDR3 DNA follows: TGTGCCAGCTCGGGGAGGGGCAACACCGGGGAGCTGTTTTTT. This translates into CASSGRGNTGELFF.

Here the CDR3 reads CASSFKGGQPQHF. CDR3 bases: TGTGCCAGCAGCTTTAAAGGGGGTCAGCCCCAGCATTTT. The V call is TRBV7-2, the J call TRBJ1-5; a possible D gene is TRBD1 (6 bases). Between the trimmed V and J ends, which lost 3 bases and 6 bases, there was a span of 9 bases. CDR3 length: 13 residues. From germline, CDR1 is SGHTA and CDR2 FQGNSA.

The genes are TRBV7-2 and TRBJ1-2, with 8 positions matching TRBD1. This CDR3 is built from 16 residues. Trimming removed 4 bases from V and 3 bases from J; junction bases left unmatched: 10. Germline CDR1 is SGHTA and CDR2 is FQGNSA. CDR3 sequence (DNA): TGTGCCAGCAGCTCGAAAGGACAGGGCGGTCACTATGGCTACACCTTC. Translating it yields CASSSKGQGGHYGYTF.

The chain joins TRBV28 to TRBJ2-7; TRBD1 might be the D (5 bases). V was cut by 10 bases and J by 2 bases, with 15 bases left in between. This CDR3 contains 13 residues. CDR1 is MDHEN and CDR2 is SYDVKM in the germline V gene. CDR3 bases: TGTGCCACACAAAGGACACATGCCTACGAGCAGTACTTC. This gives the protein CATQRTHAYEQYF. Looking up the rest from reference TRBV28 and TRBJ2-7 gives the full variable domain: DVKVTQSSRYLVKRTGEKVFLECVQDMDHENMFWYRQDPGLGLRLIYFSYDVKMKEKGDIPEGYSVSREKKERFSLILESASTNQTSMYLCATQRTHAYEQYFGPGTRLTVT.

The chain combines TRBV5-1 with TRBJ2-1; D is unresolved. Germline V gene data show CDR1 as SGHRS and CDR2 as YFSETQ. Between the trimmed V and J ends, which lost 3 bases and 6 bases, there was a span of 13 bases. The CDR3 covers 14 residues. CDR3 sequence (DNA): TGCGCCAGCAGCTCCCAACCCCCTAGCAATGAGCAGTTCTTC. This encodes CASSSQPPSNEQFF.

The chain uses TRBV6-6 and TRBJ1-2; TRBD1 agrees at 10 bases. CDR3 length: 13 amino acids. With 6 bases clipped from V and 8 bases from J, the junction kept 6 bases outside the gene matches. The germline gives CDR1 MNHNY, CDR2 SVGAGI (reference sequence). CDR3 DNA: TGTGCCAGCAGCCAGACAGGGGGCGCCGGCTACACCTTC. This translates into CASSQTGGAGYTF.

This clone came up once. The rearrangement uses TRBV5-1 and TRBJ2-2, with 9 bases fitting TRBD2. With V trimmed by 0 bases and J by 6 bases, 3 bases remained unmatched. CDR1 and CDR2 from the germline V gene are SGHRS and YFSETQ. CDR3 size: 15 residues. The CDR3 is CASSLVAGVAGELFF. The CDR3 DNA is TGCGCCAGCAGCTTGGTAGCGGGAGTTGCCGGGGAGCTGTTTTTT.

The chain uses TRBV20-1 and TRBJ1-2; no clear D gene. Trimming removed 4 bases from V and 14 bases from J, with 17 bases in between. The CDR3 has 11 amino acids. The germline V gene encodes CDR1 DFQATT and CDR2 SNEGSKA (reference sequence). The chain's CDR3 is CSAMAGPGVTF. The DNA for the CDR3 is TGCAGTGCTATGGCAGGTCCGGGAGTGACCTTC.

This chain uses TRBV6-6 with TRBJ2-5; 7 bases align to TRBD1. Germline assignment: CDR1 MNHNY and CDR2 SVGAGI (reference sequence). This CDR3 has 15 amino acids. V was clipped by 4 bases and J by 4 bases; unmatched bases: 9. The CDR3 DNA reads TGTGCCAGCAGTTCTGGACAGGCCCTTCCAGAGACCCAGTACTTC. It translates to CASSSGQALPETQYF.

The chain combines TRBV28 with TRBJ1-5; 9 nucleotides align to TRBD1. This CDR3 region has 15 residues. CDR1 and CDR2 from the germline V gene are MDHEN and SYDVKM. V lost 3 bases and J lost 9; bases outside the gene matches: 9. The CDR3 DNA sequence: TGTGCCAGCAGTTTCCCCGGGACAGGGCAGTGGCCCCAGCATTTT. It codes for CASSFPGTGQWPQHF.